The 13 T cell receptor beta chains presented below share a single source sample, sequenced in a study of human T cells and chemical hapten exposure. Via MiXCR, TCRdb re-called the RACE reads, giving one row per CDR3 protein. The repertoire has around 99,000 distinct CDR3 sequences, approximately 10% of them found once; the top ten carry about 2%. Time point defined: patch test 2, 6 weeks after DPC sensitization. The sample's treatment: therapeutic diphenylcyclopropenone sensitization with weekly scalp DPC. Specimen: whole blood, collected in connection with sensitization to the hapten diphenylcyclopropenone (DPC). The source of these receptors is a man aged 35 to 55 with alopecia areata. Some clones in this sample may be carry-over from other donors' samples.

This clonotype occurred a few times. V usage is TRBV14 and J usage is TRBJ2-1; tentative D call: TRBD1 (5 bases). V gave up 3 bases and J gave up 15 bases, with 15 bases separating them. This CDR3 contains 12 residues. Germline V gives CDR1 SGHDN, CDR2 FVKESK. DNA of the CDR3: TGTGCCAGCAGCCAGCAGAGACAGCCCCCGTTCTTC. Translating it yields CASSQQRQPPFF. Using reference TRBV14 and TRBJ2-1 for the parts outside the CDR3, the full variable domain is EAGVTQFPSHSVIEKGQTVTLRCDPISGHDNLYWYRRVMGKEIKFLLHFVKESKQDESGMPNNRFLAERTGGTYSTLKVQPAELEDSGVYFCASSQQRQPPFFGPGTRLTVL.

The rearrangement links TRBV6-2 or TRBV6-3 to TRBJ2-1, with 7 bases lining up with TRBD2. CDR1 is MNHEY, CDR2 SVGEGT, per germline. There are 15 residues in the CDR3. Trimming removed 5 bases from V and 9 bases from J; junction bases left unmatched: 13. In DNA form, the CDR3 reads TGTGCCAGCAGTAACTATCAAGCGGGAACGGGTGAGCAGTTCTTC. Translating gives CASSNYQAGTGEQFF.

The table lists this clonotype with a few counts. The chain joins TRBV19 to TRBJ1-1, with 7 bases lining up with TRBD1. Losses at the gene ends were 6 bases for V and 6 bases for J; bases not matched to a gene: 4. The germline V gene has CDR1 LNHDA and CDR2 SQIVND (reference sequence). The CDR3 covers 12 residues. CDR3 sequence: CASRTTGAEAFF. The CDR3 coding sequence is TGTGCCAGTAGGACCACAGGGGCTGAAGCTTTCTTT.

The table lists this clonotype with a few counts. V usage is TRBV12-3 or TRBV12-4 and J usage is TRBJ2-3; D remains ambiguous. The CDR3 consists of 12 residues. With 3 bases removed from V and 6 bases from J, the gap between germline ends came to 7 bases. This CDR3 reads CASSFHGDTQYF. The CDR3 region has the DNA TGTGCCAGCAGTTTTCACGGGGATACGCAGTATTTT.

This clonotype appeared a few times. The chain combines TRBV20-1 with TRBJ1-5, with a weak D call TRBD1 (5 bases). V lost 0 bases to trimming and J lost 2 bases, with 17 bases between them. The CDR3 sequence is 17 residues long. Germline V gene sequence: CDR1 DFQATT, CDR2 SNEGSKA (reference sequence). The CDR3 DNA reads TGCAGTGCTAGAGATACATCGGGGGTTAGTGGCAATCAGCCCCAGCATTTT. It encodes CSARDTSGVSGNQPQHF.

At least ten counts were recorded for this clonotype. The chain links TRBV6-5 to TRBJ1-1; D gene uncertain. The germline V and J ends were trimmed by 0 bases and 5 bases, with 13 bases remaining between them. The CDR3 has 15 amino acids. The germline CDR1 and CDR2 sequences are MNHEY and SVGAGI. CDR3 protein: CASSYSVVFGTEAFF. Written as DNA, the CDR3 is TGTGCCAGCAGTTACTCGGTAGTTTTTGGGACTGAAGCTTTCTTT.

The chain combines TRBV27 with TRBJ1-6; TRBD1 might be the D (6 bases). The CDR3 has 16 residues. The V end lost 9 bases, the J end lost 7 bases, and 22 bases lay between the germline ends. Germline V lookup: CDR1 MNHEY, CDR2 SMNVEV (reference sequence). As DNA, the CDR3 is TGTGCCAGGATTCCGAGACAGGCTCCCTTAAATTCACCCCTCCACTTT. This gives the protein CARIPRQAPLNSPLHF.

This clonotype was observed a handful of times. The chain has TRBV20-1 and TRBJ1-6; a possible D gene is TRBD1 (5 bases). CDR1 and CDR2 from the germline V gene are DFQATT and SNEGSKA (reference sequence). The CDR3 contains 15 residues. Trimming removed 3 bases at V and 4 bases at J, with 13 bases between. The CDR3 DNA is TGCAGTGCTAGGAACCGACAGTCATATAATTCACCCCTCCACTTT. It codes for CSARNRQSYNSPLHF.

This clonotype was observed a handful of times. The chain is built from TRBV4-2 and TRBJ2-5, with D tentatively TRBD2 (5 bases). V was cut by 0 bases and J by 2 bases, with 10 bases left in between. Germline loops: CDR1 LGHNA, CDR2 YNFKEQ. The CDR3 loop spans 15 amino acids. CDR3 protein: CASSQDGGGQETQYF. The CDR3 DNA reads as TGTGCCAGCAGCCAAGATGGCGGCGGGCAAGAGACCCAGTACTTC.

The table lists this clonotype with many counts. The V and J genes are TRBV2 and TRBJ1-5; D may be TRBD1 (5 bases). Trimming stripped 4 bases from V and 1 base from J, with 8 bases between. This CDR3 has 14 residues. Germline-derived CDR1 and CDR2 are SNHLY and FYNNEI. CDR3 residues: CASSGQTSNQPQHF. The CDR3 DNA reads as TGTGCCAGCAGTGGACAGACAAGCAATCAGCCCCAGCATTTT.

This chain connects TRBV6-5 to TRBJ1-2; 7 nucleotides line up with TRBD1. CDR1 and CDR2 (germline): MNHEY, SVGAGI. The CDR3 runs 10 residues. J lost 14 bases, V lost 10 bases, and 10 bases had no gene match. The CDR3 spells CAISTGFYTF. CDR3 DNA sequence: TGTGCCATCTCGACAGGGTTTTATACCTTC.

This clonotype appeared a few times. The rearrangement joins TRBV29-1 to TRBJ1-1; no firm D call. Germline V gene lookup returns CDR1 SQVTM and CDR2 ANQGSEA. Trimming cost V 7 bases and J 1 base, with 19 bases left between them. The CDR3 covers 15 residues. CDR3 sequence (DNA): TGCAGCGGTTCCCCCCCTGTGGATCGGAACACTGAAGCTTTCTTT. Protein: CSGSPPVDRNTEAFF.

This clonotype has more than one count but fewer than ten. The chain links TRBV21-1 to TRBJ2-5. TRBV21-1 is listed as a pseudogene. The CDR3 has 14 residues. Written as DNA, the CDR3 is TGTGCCAGCGGAATGGGGATCCTCCAAGAGACCCAGTACTTC. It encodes CASGMGILQETQYF.